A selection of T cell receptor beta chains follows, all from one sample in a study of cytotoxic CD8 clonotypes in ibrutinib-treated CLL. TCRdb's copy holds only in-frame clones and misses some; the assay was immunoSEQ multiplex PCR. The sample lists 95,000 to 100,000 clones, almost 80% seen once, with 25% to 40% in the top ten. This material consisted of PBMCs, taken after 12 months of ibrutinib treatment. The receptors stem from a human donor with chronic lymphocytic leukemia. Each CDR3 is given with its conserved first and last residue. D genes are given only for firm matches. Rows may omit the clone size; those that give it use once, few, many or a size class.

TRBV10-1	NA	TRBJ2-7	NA	TGCGCCAGCAGTCCGGGTCACAAACCGTACGAGCAGTACTTC	CASSPGHKPYEQYF
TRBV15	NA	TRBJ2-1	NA	TGTGCCACCGGTGAGTGGGGGCGAGTTGAGCAGTTCTTC	CATGEWGRVEQFF
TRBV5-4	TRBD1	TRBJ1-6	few	TGTGCCAGCAGCCTGGGGACAGTTTCACCCCTCCACTTT	CASSLGTVSPLHF
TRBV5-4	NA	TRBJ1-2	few	TGTGCCAGCAGCTTGGGGCAGGGGAGCTATGGCTACACCTTC	CASSLGQGSYGYTF
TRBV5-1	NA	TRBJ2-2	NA	TGCGCCAGCAGAGTCGGACAGAACACCGGGGAGCTGTTTTTT	CASRVGQNTGELFF
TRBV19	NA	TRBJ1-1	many	TGTGCCAGTAGTGTGCATGAGAACACTGAAGCTTTCTTT	CASSVHENTEAFF
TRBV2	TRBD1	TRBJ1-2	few	TGTGCCACCAGACAGGGTATCTCGCATGGCTACACCTTC	CATRQGISHGYTF
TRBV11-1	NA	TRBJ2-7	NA	TGTGCCAGCCGTGGCCCAGGAAACGAGCAGTACTTC	CASRGPGNEQYF
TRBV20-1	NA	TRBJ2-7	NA	TGCAGTGCTAGCCTCGGAACCGAGCAGTACTTC	CSASLGTEQYF
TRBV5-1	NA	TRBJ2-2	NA	TGCGCCAGCAGCCAGCAGCAGGGCCTCACCGGGGAGCTGTTTTTT	CASSQQQGLTGELFF
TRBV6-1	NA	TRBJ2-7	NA	TGTGCCGCCTTAAGGGGGGCGGACGAGCAGTACTTC	CAALRGADEQYF
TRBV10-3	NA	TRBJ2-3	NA	TGTGCCATCAGCAGACAGGGAGGAGATACGCAGTATTTT	CAISRQGGDTQYF
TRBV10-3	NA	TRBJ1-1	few	TGTGCCATCAGTTCTGGGGAGGACACTGAAGCTTTCTTT	CAISSGEDTEAFF
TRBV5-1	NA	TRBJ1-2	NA	TGCGCCAGCAGCCCGGACACTAACTATGGCTACACCTTC	CASSPDTNYGYTF
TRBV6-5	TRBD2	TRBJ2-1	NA	TGTGCCAGCAGCTCTATAGCGGGGGGGCCGGTTGAGCAGTTCTTC	CASSSIAGGPVEQFF
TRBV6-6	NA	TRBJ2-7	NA	TGTGCCAGCAGTTACGGGCCAGGAGGCTACGAGCAGTACTTC	CASSYGPGGYEQYF
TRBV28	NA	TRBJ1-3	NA	TGTGCCACTTTCAGCGGCTCTGGAAACACCATATATTTT	CATFSGSGNTIYF